The next 16 T cell receptor beta chains were all read from a single sample in a study of T cell responses to AZD1222 COVID-19 vaccine. Clones were read by immunoSEQ multiplex PCR, and TCRdb kept only the in-frame ones, dropping some. The table records about 100,000 clones, roughly 89% of them present only once. This specimen was peripheral blood, taken on day 0 of AZD1222 vaccination. The origin of the receptors is an adult in good health.

This chain links TRBV19 with TRBJ2-7; 8 bases align to TRBD2. CDR1 LNHDA and CDR2 SQIVND come from the germline V gene (reference sequence). The CDR3 length is 19 residues. V gave up 0 bases and J gave up 0 bases; unmatched junction bases: 13. The CDR3 protein is CASSIDGGAFSTSSYEQYF. DNA of the CDR3: TGTGCCAGTAGTATAGACGGGGGGGCATTCTCCACGTCCTCCTACGAGCAGTACTTC. The entire variable domain, with the rest obtained from reference TRBV19 and TRBJ2-7, is as follows: DGGITQSPKYLFRKEGQNVTLSCEQNLNHDAMYWYRQDPGQGLRLIYYSQIVNDFQKGDIAEGYSVSREKKESFPLTVTSAQKNPTAFYLCASSIDGGAFSTSSYEQYFGPGTRLTVT.

The chain carries TRBV5-5 and TRBJ2-5; D gene uncertain. The CDR3 has 11 amino acids. Per germline, CDR1 SGHKS and CDR2 YYEKEE (reference sequence). The germline V and J ends were trimmed by 4 bases and 10 bases, with 11 bases remaining between them. CDR3 amino acids: CASSTNRVQYF. CDR3 nucleotide sequence: TGTGCCAGCAGCACTAACCGGGTCCAGTACTTC.

This chain connects TRBV5-1 to TRBJ1-3; D remains ambiguous. Germline V gene data show CDR1 as SGHRS and CDR2 as YFSETQ. Deletions cut 5 bases from V and 0 bases from J, with 15 bases between. The length of the CDR3 is 16 residues. CDR3 loop: CASSAGSRGSGNTIYF. The CDR3 nucleotides are TGCGCCAGCAGTGCAGGCTCCCGAGGCTCTGGAAACACCATATATTTT.

Only one count was recorded for this clone. This chain uses TRBV7-6 with TRBJ2-3, with 10 bases lining up with TRBD2. V was pared by 5 bases and J by 2 bases, with 7 bases of the junction left unmatched. Germline CDR1 SGHVS, CDR2 FNYEAQ. The CDR3 is 16 amino acids. The CDR3 sequence: CASSLTSGKYTDTQYF. CDR3 nucleotides: TGTGCCAGCAGCCTAACTAGCGGGAAGTACACAGATACGCAGTATTTT.

The genes are TRBV6-5 and TRBJ1-5; 7 nucleotides align to TRBD1. CDR1 and CDR2 from the germline V gene are MNHEY and SVGAGI. The CDR3 has 15 residues. V shed 2 bases and J 5 bases; nucleotides not matched to a gene: 6. CDR3 nucleotide sequence: TGTGCCAGCAGTTACCGCCGGGACAGCGATCAGCCCCAGCATTTT. It codes for CASSYRRDSDQPQHF.

For the CDR3, the DNA is TGCGCCAGCAGTACTCGGGGAGGGAACACTGAAGCTTTCTTT. Amino acid sequence: CASSTRGGNTEAFF. J is TRBJ1-1 and V is TRBV5-1; D not certain. Germline CDR1 is SGHRS and CDR2 is YFSETQ. The length of the CDR3 is 14 residues. The V gene lost 5 bases and the J gene lost 1 base, with 12 bases spanning the gap.

This chain uses TRBV15 with TRBJ2-5; D is undetermined. Germline-derived CDR1 and CDR2 are LNHNV and YYDKDF (reference sequence). V lost 0 bases to trimming and J lost 2 bases, with 7 bases between them. The CDR3 is 14 residues long. In nucleotides, the CDR3 is TGTGCCACCAGCAGAGACCAGCAGCAAGAGACCCAGTACTTC. This codes for CATSRDQQQETQYF.

This chain joins TRBV6-2 or TRBV6-3 and TRBJ1-1; 10 nucleotides align to TRBD1. CDR3 size: 15 residues. The germline V gene encodes CDR1 MNHEY and CDR2 SVGEGT. The V segment lost 5 bases and the J segment 4 bases; nucleotides outside the gene matches: 7. The chain's CDR3 is CASSNGQGGVTEAFF. The CDR3 region has the DNA TGTGCCAGCAGTAACGGACAGGGGGGCGTCACTGAAGCTTTCTTT.

Regarding this clone: The sample has other DNA sequences that encode this CDR3 too. This chain joins TRBV6-2 or TRBV6-3 and TRBJ1-2; D call uncertain. Deletions cut 4 bases from V and 2 bases from J, with 14 bases between. Germline assignment: CDR1 MNHEY and CDR2 SVGEGT. CDR3 length: 15 residues. As DNA, the CDR3 is TGTGCCAGCAGTTCGCGACATAACCAAAACTATGGCTACACCTTC. This codes for CASSSRHNQNYGYTF.

V usage is TRBV7-2 and J usage is TRBJ1-2; D gene uncertain. The V gene's germline CDR1 is SGHTA and CDR2 FQGNSA. V was pared by 4 bases and J by 5 bases, with 17 bases between. This CDR3 is 15 amino acids long. This CDR3 is CASSSYNVGRYGYTF. The DNA for the CDR3 is TGTGCCAGCAGCTCCTACAACGTAGGGCGGTATGGCTACACCTTC.

This clone came up a few times. The rearrangement joins TRBV10-1 to TRBJ2-7; TRBD1 agrees at 9 bases. V was clipped by 8 bases and J by 5 bases; unmatched bases: 10. The germline CDR1 and CDR2 sequences are WNHNN and SYGVQD (reference sequence). The CDR3 totals 14 residues. CDR3 in amino acids: CASPWGQGRNEQYF. The CDR3 bases are TGCGCCAGCCCCTGGGGACAGGGTCGCAACGAGCAGTACTTC.

The V gene is TRBV7-9, the J gene TRBJ2-7; unclear D gene. This CDR3 is built from 11 residues. V was pared by 4 bases and J by 7 bases, with 8 bases between. Per germline, CDR1 SEHNR and CDR2 FQNEAQ (reference sequence). Written as DNA, the CDR3 is TGTGCCAGCAGCTCCTCCAGGGAGCAGTACTTC. Translated: CASSSSREQYF.

The rearrangement links TRBV11-3 to TRBJ2-7, with unresolved D. Looked up from germline, CDR1 is SGHNT and CDR2 is YENEEA. Trimming left V 1 base short and J 6 bases short, with 13 bases between. The CDR3 sequence is 14 residues long. The CDR3 loop is CASSLGLRSVEQYF. The CDR3 region has the DNA TGTGCCAGCAGCTTAGGACTCCGCTCGGTCGAGCAGTACTTC.

This clone was found once. The CDR3 DNA sequence: TGTGCCAGCAGCTCCGACTCCTCAGGGGAGCAGTTCTTC. Translated, it gives CASSSDSSGEQFF. V usage is TRBV11-3 and J usage is TRBJ2-1; D might be TRBD1 (5 bases). V was cut by 4 bases and J by 10 bases, with 14 bases left in between. This CDR3 comprises 13 residues. Germline CDR1 reads SGHNT; CDR2 reads YENEEA.

The chain employs TRBV7-9 and TRBJ1-2, with 7 nucleotides matching TRBD1. Germline V lookup: CDR1 SEHNR, CDR2 FQNEAQ (reference sequence). V shed 6 bases, J shed 1 base, and the junction held 5 bases outside the gene matches. The CDR3 sequence is 14 residues long. The CDR3: CASSPTGNNYGYTF. CDR3 DNA sequence: TGTGCCAGCAGTCCGACAGGGAATAACTATGGCTACACCTTC.

The V gene is TRBV7-3, the J gene TRBJ2-5, with TRBD1 matching over 7 bases. The V segment lost 5 bases and the J segment 2 bases; nucleotides outside the gene matches: 2. This CDR3 region has 13 residues. Germline V gives CDR1 SGHTA, CDR2 FQGTGA. This CDR3 reads CASSRGQQETQYF. The CDR3 DNA reads as TGTGCCAGCAGCCGGGGACAGCAAGAGACCCAGTACTTC.